A single sample gave rise to the 15 T cell receptor beta chains below, sequenced in a study of human T cells and chemical hapten exposure. Time point of the sample: patch test 1, 2 weeks after DPC sensitization. The treatment denotes: therapeutic diphenylcyclopropenone sensitization with weekly scalp DPC. MiXCR was run by TCRdb on the RACE reads, yielding one entry per CDR3 protein. This table holds around 120,000 distinct CDR3 sequences, approximately 9.9% found once. The sequencing here drew on whole blood, taken in connection with sensitization to the hapten diphenylcyclopropenone (DPC). Every receptor here comes from a woman in her forties with alopecia areata. Some clones in this sample may be carry-over from other donors' samples.

The J gene is TRBJ2-6, the V gene TRBV6-5; tentative D call: TRBD1 (6 bases). Per germline, CDR1 MNHEY and CDR2 SVGAGI. V was shortened by 3 bases and J by 0 bases, with 9 bases between the two germline ends. The CDR3 extends over 16 amino acids. For the CDR3, the DNA is TGTGCCAGCAGTTATTTAGGGGGCTCTGGGGCCAACGTCCTGACTTTC. Translated: CASSYLGGSGANVLTF.

The V and J genes are TRBV20-1 and TRBJ2-6, with 7 bases matching TRBD1. CDR1 DFQATT and CDR2 SNEGSKA come from the germline V gene (reference sequence). Losses at the gene ends were 6 bases for V and 4 bases for J; bases not matched to a gene: 6. The CDR3 length is 14 residues. The CDR3 sequence: CSAEGARGANVLTF. The DNA of the CDR3 is TGCAGTGCAGAGGGGGCGCGCGGGGCCAACGTCCTGACTTTC.

At least ten counts were recorded for this clonotype. This chain joins TRBV12-3 or TRBV12-4 and TRBJ2-1, with 8 bases identical to TRBD1. V lost 5 bases, J lost 0 bases, and 9 bases stayed unmatched. The CDR3 length is 17 residues. The CDR3 region is CASSPQTGADSYNEQFF. CDR3 nucleotide sequence: TGTGCCAGCAGTCCCCAGACAGGGGCCGACTCCTACAATGAGCAGTTCTTC.

The chain has TRBV6-4 and TRBJ2-5; TRBD1 matches at 8 bases. The CDR3 runs 13 residues. Trimming at V came to 8 bases and at J to 6 bases, leaving 8 bases not matched to a gene. Germline values: CDR1 MRHNA, CDR2 SNTAGT. As DNA, the CDR3 is TGTGCCAGCGCGGGACAGGCGGGGAAGACCCAGTACTTC. Protein: CASAGQAGKTQYF.

This clonotype was detected ten times or more. This chain links TRBV28 with TRBJ2-7, with 7 bases fitting TRBD2. V was clipped by 3 bases and J by 6 bases; unmatched bases: 8. The length of the CDR3 is 14 residues. Germline CDR1 and CDR2: MDHEN and SYDVKM. Written as DNA, the CDR3 is TGTGCCAGCAGTTTCGCGGGAGACTTTCGCGAGCAGTACTTC. It yields the protein CASSFAGDFREQYF.

The V and J genes are TRBV11-2 and TRBJ1-5; D might be TRBD1 (6 bases). Germline V gives CDR1 SGHAT, CDR2 FQNNGV. The V end lost 4 bases, the J end lost 4 bases, and 8 bases lay between the germline ends. The CDR3 covers 13 residues. The CDR3 bases are TGTGCCAGCAGCTCAGACAGGAATCAGCCCCAGCATTTT. Its protein product is CASSSDRNQPQHF.

This clonotype was seen more than once but under ten times. V is TRBV11-2 and J is TRBJ1-6, with D hard to call. The length of the CDR3 is 13 residues. V was cut by 2 bases and J by 10 bases, with 9 bases left in between. CDR1 SGHAT and CDR2 FQNNGV come from the germline V gene. Here the CDR3 reads CASSLQDRSPLHF. CDR3 bases: TGTGCCAGCAGCTTACAGGATCGATCACCCCTCCACTTT.

The CDR3: CSVLVLYQETQYF. Written as DNA, the CDR3 is TGCAGCGTCCTGGTCCTATACCAAGAGACCCAGTACTTC. The V and J genes are TRBV29-1 and TRBJ2-5; D unclear. CDR3 length: 13 amino acids. CDR1 and CDR2 from the germline V gene are SQVTM and ANQGSEA. Trimming shortened V by 6 bases and J by 0 bases, and 11 bases separated the two germline ends.

The sample holds a few counts of this clonotype. This chain connects TRBV6-5 to TRBJ1-2; D is perhaps TRBD1 (5 bases). Trimming removed 6 bases at V and 7 bases at J, with 18 bases between. The CDR3 extends over 14 amino acids. The germline V gene encodes CDR1 MNHEY and CDR2 SVGAGI. The CDR3 region is CASRPLGGATGYTF. DNA for the CDR3: TGTGCCAGCAGGCCTCTTGGAGGGGCAACTGGCTACACCTTC.

About this clonotype: It may be a read error: a sequence one base away is much more abundant. This sequence joins TRBV5-4 and TRBJ1-2; no clear D gene. With 3 bases removed from V and 7 bases from J, the gap between germline ends came to 10 bases. CDR3 length: 12 residues. Looked up from germline, CDR1 is SGHNT and CDR2 is YYREEE (reference sequence). CDR3: CASSSDPSGYTF. CDR3 nucleotide sequence: TGTGCCAGCAGCTCTGACCCTAGTGGCTACACCTTC.

This clonotype was recorded a few times. The DNA of the CDR3 is TGCAGTGCTAGTGACAGGTTATCCACTGAAGCTTTCTTT. As protein: CSASDRLSTEAFF. V is TRBV20-1 and J is TRBJ1-1; D possibly corresponds to TRBD1 (6 bases). V was pared by 3 bases and J by 4 bases, with 12 bases between. The germline V gene encodes CDR1 DFQATT and CDR2 SNEGSKA (reference sequence). This CDR3 is built from 13 residues.

The J gene is TRBJ2-7, the V gene TRBV20-1; D is perhaps TRBD1 (6 bases). Trimming stripped 6 bases from V and 5 bases from J, with 20 bases between. The CDR3 consists of 14 residues. Germline CDR1 DFQATT, CDR2 SNEGSKA (reference sequence). This CDR3 is CSAQDQGTRNEQYF. DNA for the CDR3: TGCAGTGCCCAAGACCAGGGGACACGGAACGAGCAGTACTTC.

This chain uses TRBV5-1 with TRBJ2-1; 7 nucleotides match TRBD2. J was trimmed by 15 bases and V by 0 bases; bases with no gene match: 12. Germline loops: CDR1 SGHRS, CDR2 YFSETQ. The CDR3 consists of 14 residues. The CDR3 DNA follows: TGCGCCAGCAGCTTGGGGGTCCGGGACTACCCGTGGTTCTTC. Translating it yields CASSLGVRDYPWFF.

In its sample, this clonotype was seen many times. The V gene is TRBV18, the J gene TRBJ2-6, with D possibly matching TRBD1 (6 bases). The CDR3 loop spans 20 amino acids. Trimming cost V 3 bases and J 4 bases, with 25 bases left between them. Germline values: CDR1 KGHSH, CDR2 LQKENI. Here the CDR3 DNA reads TGTGCCAGCTCACCCCGGACAGACCTCTGGGGCTCAGACGGGGCCAACGTCCTGACTTTC. Its protein is CASSPRTDLWGSDGANVLTF.

This clonotype has more than one count but fewer than ten. V and J are TRBV7-9 and TRBJ1-5; D is uncertain. The CDR3 has 14 residues. Germline V gene data show CDR1 as SEHNR and CDR2 as FQNEAQ (reference sequence). Trimming removed 5 bases from V and 6 bases from J, with 14 bases in between. Here the CDR3 DNA reads TGTGCCAGCAGCCCTGATTGGGAAGGTCAGCCCCAGCATTTT. Encoded protein: CASSPDWEGQPQHF.